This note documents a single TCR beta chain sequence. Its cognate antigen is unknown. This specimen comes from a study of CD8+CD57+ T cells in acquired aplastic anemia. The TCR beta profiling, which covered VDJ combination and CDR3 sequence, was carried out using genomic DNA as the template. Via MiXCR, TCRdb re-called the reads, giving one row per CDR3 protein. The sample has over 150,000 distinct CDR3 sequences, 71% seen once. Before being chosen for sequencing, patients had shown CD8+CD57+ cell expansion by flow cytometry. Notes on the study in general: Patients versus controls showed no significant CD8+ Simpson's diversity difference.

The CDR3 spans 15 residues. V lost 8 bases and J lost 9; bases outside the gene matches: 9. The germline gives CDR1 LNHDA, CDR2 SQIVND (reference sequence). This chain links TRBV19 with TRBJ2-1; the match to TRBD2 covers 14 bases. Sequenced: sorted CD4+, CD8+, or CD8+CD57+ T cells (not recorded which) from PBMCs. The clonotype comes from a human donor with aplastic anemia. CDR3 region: CASRAGTSGSSEQFF. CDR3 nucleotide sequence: TGTGCCAGTCGGGCCGGGACTAGCGGGAGTTCTGAGCAGTTCTTC.